These 10 T cell receptor beta chains share one sample of origin, sequenced in a study of cytomegalovirus exposure and HLA in healthy donors. PCR amplification relied on 60 Vbeta primers (plus 13 Jbeta primers). Produced via immunoSEQ multiplex PCR; TCRdb's table is partial and in-frame only. The listing contains approximately 58,000 clones. The sample was PBMCs. The source is a woman aged 18-29 years in good health and CMV-seronegative.

J is TRBJ1-6 and V is TRBV4-1; D is perhaps TRBD1 (6 bases). The CDR3 loop spans 16 amino acids. Germline CDR1 is MGHRA and CDR2 is YSYEKL. V dropped 0 bases and J dropped 8 bases, with 14 bases sitting between them. The CDR3 DNA is TGCGCCAGCAGCCAAGATAATACAGGGTTATATTCACCCCTCCACTTT. Its protein is CASSQDNTGLYSPLHF.

The chain employs TRBV25-1 and TRBJ2-1; 7 bases map to TRBD1. Germline CDR1 MGHDK, CDR2 SYGVNS. CDR3 length: 16 residues. V was clipped by 3 bases and J by 7 bases; unmatched bases: 12. The CDR3 DNA sequence: TGTGCCAGCAGTGAGCCTGGGACAGTCCCGGGGAATGAGCAGTTCTTC. This translates into CASSEPGTVPGNEQFF. Full variable domain (missing parts from reference TRBV25-1 and TRBJ2-1): EADIYQTPRYLVIGTGKKITLECSQTMGHDKMYWYQQDPGMELHLIHYSYGVNSTEKGDLSSESTVSRIRTEHFPLTLESARPSHTSQYLCASSEPGTVPGNEQFFGPGTRLTVL.

The chain joins TRBV15 to TRBJ2-2; 7 positions match TRBD2. Germline V gene data show CDR1 as LNHNV and CDR2 as YYDKDF (reference sequence). The CDR3 is 16 residues long. The V and J ends lost 0 bases and 6 bases, in that order; junction bases with no gene match: 7. CDR3 DNA sequence: TGTGCCACCAGCAGAGAGGGCGGGGGTAGGGCCGGGGAGCTGTTTTTT. Its protein product is CATSREGGGRAGELFF.

The chain couples TRBV6-4 to TRBJ2-3; 13 positions agree with TRBD2. CDR3 length: 16 residues. Unmatched junction bases numbered 2, after V lost 2 bases and J lost 3 bases. CDR1 is MRHNA, CDR2 SNTAGT, per germline. CDR3 coding DNA: TGTGCCAGCAGTGACCGGGGACTAGCGGGGACAGATACGCAGTATTTT. Amino acids: CASSDRGLAGTDTQYF.

Remarks on this clone: Other DNA sequences in this sample translate to the same CDR3. The chain uses TRBV5-1 and TRBJ2-7; D unresolved. V was clipped by 2 bases and J by 5 bases, with 5 bases between them. CDR3 size: 11 residues. Germline V lookup: CDR1 SGHRS, CDR2 YFSETQ. The CDR3, as DNA: TGCGCCAGCAGCTTTCGAGACGAGCAGTACTTC. As protein: CASSFRDEQYF. Drawing the rest from reference TRBV5-1 and TRBJ2-7, the complete variable domain is KAGVTQTPRYLIKTRGQQVTLSCSPISGHRSVSWYQQTPGQGLQFLFEYFSETQRNKGNFPGRFSGRQFSNSRSEMNVSTLELGDSALYLCASSFRDEQYFGPGTRLTVT.

The gene calls are TRBV30 and TRBJ1-2; 7 nucleotides align to TRBD1. The CDR3 spans 15 residues. V was pared by 3 bases and J by 7 bases, with 14 bases of the junction left unmatched. Looked up from germline, CDR1 is GTSNPN and CDR2 is SVGIG (reference sequence). This CDR3 is CAWRVPTGHGSGYTF. The CDR3 region has the DNA TGTGCCTGGAGAGTCCCGACAGGGCACGGTAGTGGCTACACCTTC.

The chain recombines TRBV2 with TRBJ2-7; D might be TRBD1 (6 bases). V shed 6 bases and J shed 6 bases, with 15 bases lying between them. There are 13 residues in the CDR3. CDR1 and CDR2 (germline): SNHLY, FYNNEI. The CDR3 spells CASRQGKSSEQYF. The CDR3 nucleotides are TGTGCCAGCAGACAGGGTAAATCTTCCGAGCAGTACTTC.

The chain couples TRBV6-1 to TRBJ2-7, with 7 bases aligning to TRBD2. The trim removed 4 bases at V and 2 bases at J, leaving 8 bases unmatched. The CDR3 spans 15 residues. CDR1 is MNHNS and CDR2 is SASEGT in the germline V gene. The CDR3 DNA follows: TGTGCCAGCAGTGGCGTAGCGGGTTTAGCCTACGAGCAGTACTTC. Its translation is CASSGVAGLAYEQYF.

This sequence joins TRBV4-1 and TRBJ2-7; 10 bases are a match to TRBD1. CDR3 length: 19 residues. With V trimmed by 4 bases and J by 5 bases, 20 bases remained unmatched. The V gene's germline CDR1 is MGHRA and CDR2 YSYEKL. In DNA, the CDR3 is TGCGCCAGCAGCCTCAGAGCGACAGGGGGCCTCCTAAGGGGCAACGAGCAGTACTTC. Residues: CASSLRATGGLLRGNEQYF.

The chain recombines TRBV18 with TRBJ1-5; 9 bases map to TRBD1. Germline V gene data show CDR1 as KGHSH and CDR2 as LQKENI. Trimming cost V 4 bases and J 4 bases; bases outside gene matches: 5. There are 15 residues in the CDR3. CDR3 sequence reads: CASSQGTGPNQPQHF. The CDR3 nucleotides read TGTGCCAGCTCACAGGGGACAGGGCCGAATCAGCCCCAGCATTTT.